The entry below describes one T cell receptor (beta chain). This clone's antigen is unknown. No clone much larger than this one lies a single base away; base qualities are absent. These data belong to a study of T cell responses to AZD1222 COVID-19 vaccine (dated by TCRdb to the early 2020s). With regard to the full study: Because spike-specific TCR depth and breadth did not differ between the two schedules, AZD1222 recipients who got a second dose at roughly 4 weeks were pooled with those who got a second dose at roughly 12 weeks. TCR sequencing covered about 230 trial participants: some 210 given two doses of AZD1222 and 26 given two doses of MenACWY control vaccine. Enrollment into the trials was organized by age into subgroups of 18-55, 56-69 and 70-plus years, and those subgroups contained roughly 160, 29 and 62 TCR-sequenced participants, respectively.

The sample's time point, from its label and the paper: baseline before first vaccination. The vaccinee samples were drawn from two UK trials, COV001 and COV002, one of which was a single-blind randomized controlled phase 2/3 trial testing AZD1222 (ChAdOx1 nCoV-19) in healthy adults. For TCRbeta chain sequencing, PBMC samples were collected from trial participants at day 0 and at day 28 after the second dose. Study-wide conclusions, independent of this receptor: In the small 56-69-year group, the increase in depth fell short of significance, most likely because of low power. Only five or six AZD1222 recipients were SARS-CoV-2 seropositive at baseline, limiting conclusions about previously exposed vaccinees. Participants were mostly white British, with more females than males. The authors suggested clonal diversity may have been underestimated. Reportedly, close to half of the unique spike-specific TCRs recognized epitopes lying outside the regions that are mutated in the B.1.351 and B.1.1.7 variants. No day 14 peak-response samples were available, so repertoires were characterized only after the peak T cell response. The vaccine-associated CD4 TCRs covered the entire spike protein, and the dominant responses fell in regions 160-218 and 743-854. Spike-specific TCR breadth and depth rose significantly after two AZD1222 doses compared with day 0 and with MenACWY recipients.

The CDR3 regions of human TCRbeta chains were analyzed by immunosequencing. On the authors' methods: Repertoire TCRs were matched against a reference library of SARS-CoV-2-specific TCRs generated with the MIRA antigen-specificity platform. Breadth was defined as the fraction of unique TCRs that were SARS-CoV-2-associated. Depth was defined as the fraction of total T cells that were SARS-CoV-2-associated. Using the MIRA data, every spike-specific TCR was mapped to the spike region that the TCR reacted to and assigned to either a CD4 or a CD8 class. Log10-transformed breadth and depth values were compared by one-way ANOVA with Sidak's multiple comparisons tests. TCRdb stores this immuneACCESS table with in-frame sequences only. Part of the clones is absent; in the studies checked, under half of the shortfall reflects unresolved V genes, and no reason is known for the rest. D and trimming were read from the DNA, whereas the V and J calls and clone size are those reported in that table. The sample yields about 160,000 clones; 80% to 95% were counted once. Of the sample, approximately 4.8% falls within the top ten clones.

The CDR3, from cysteine to phenylalanine, totals 11 residues. Solely the CDR3 DNA is kept, with 33 bases framed from the first base. Cut back by 7 bases and 8 bases, the V and J ends lie 8 bases apart. CDR1 and CDR2 are drawn from the germline V gene: MDHEN, SYDVKM. Sequencing used peripheral blood, obtained on day 0 of AZD1222 vaccination. The chain uses TRBV28 and TRBJ2-2; no D gene can be assigned with confidence. This receptor was taken from an adult in good health. The CDR3 protein sequence reads: CASTLSGELFF. The DNA sequence is TGTGCCAGCACCCTTAGTGGGGAGCTGTTTTTT. The CDR3 plus the reference TRBV28 and TRBJ2-2 genes for the other parts give the full variable domain: DVKVTQSSRYLVKRTGEKVFLECVQDMDHENMFWYRQDPGLGLRLIYFSYDVKMKEKGDIPEGYSVSREKKERFSLILESASTNQTSMYLCASTLSGELFFGEGSRLTVL.